This T cell receptor (beta chain) came from a study of CD8+CD57+ T cells in acquired aplastic anemia. Regarding the study as a whole: Patients and healthy controls showed no significant CD8+ Simpson's diversity difference.

Patients sequenced had flow cytometry evidence of CD8+CD57+ cell expansion. TCR beta VDJ and CDR3 profiling used genomic DNA as template. TCRdb re-called the reads through MiXCR, storing one row per CDR3 protein. The table shows about 180,000 distinct CDR3 sequences, with 63% occurring only once. About this clonotype itself: Its antigen is not identified.

The TCR originated in a human donor with aplastic anemia. The sample consisted of sorted CD4+, CD8+, or CD8+CD57+ T cells (not recorded which) from PBMCs.

CDR3 sequence: CASSLGPGSEGNTIYF. DNA of the CDR3: TGTGCCAGCAGTCTAGGACCGGGGTCAGAAGGCAACACCATATATTTT. V gene TRBV6-5 combines with J gene TRBJ1-3; D gene ambiguous. V gave up 5 bases and J gave up 7 bases, with 21 bases separating them. Per germline, CDR1 MNHEY and CDR2 SVGAGI. The CDR3 covers 16 residues.